This is a list of T cell receptor beta chains from one sample in a study of blood T cell repertoires in COVID-19. TCRdb's table, derived via immunoSEQ multiplex PCR, lists solely in-frame clones and lacks some. The data hold around 190,000 clones, with about 88% observed a single time. Input material: PBMCs or T cells enriched from blood (not recorded which). All receptors derive from a woman younger than 35 who had recovered from COVID-19. Each CDR3 is given with its conserved first and last residue. D genes are given only for firm matches. Size values are once, few and many counts, or a class for expanded clones, and some rows have none.

>-|TRBJ1-2|-|TRBV28
TGTGCCAGCCGATCCGGGGAGTCTAACTATGGCTACACCTTC
CASRSGESNYGYTF
>TRBD2|TRBJ2-3|-|TRBV11-2
TGTGCCAGCAGCTTTTGGGGCTGGCGGGAGGGCACAGATACGCAGTATTTT
CASSFWGWREGTDTQYF
>-|TRBJ1-2|-|TRBV12-3/TRBV12-4
TGTGCCAGCAATCGCCAGGGTGTACAGAACACCTTC
CASNRQGVQNTF
>-|TRBJ1-2|-|TRBV30
TGTGCCTGGAGCGTCGGGGGTGTAGTAGGCTACACCTTC
CAWSVGGVVGYTF
>TRBD2|TRBJ2-3|once|TRBV6-2/TRBV6-3
TGTGCCAGCAGTTCTAGCGGGGGTTTGATCGGGCAGTATTTT
CASSSSGGLIGQYF
>-|TRBJ1-2|few|TRBV4-1
TGCGCCAGCAGCTCGGGACACCAGAACTATGGCTACACCTTC
CASSSGHQNYGYTF
>TRBD2|TRBJ2-1|-|TRBV24-1
TGTGCCACCAGTGCTCCGGGACTAGCGGGGGAGCAGTTCTTC
CATSAPGLAGEQFF
>TRBD1|TRBJ2-7|-|TRBV6-1
TGTGCCAGCAGTGAACCGGGACAGGGGGCCAACGAGCAGTACTTC
CASSEPGQGANEQYF
>TRBD1|TRBJ2-1|-|TRBV5-6
TGTGCCAGCAGCCTAGGGACAGGGGGATTTATCAATGAGCAGTTCTTC
CASSLGTGGFINEQFF
>TRBD1|TRBJ1-1|-|TRBV2
TGTGCCAGCAGTGTAAGACAGGGCACTGAAGCTTTCTTT
CASSVRQGTEAFF
>-|TRBJ1-3|few|TRBV15
TGTGCCACCAGCAGAGATCGGTCCTCTGGAAACACCATATATTTT
CATSRDRSSGNTIYF
>TRBD2|TRBJ2-7|-|TRBV24-1
TGTGCCACCAGTGATTCGACTAGCGGCTCCTACGAGCAGTACTTC
CATSDSTSGSYEQYF
>-|TRBJ2-6|once|TRBV9
TGTGCCAGCAGTTATAGCCCTACAGGGATACCTGGGGCCAACGTCCTGACTTTC
CASSYSPTGIPGANVLTF
>TRBD2|TRBJ2-5|-|TRBV10-3
TGTGCCACCCGTAGCGGGGGGGCCGGCGAGACCCAGTACTTC
CATRSGGAGETQYF
>TRBD1|TRBJ1-2|-|TRBV18
TGTGCCAGCTCACCCCAGGGGGCCCTGTATGGCTACACCTTC
CASSPQGALYGYTF
>-|TRBJ1-3|-|TRBV7-2
TGTGCCAGCAGCTCGATGGGGAGCTCTGGAAACACCATATATTTT
CASSSMGSSGNTIYF
>-|TRBJ2-1|once|TRBV5-1
TGCGCCAGCAGCTGGGACGGGAGCTCCTACAATGAGCAGTTCTTC
CASSWDGSSYNEQFF
>TRBD1|TRBJ1-1|once|TRBV28
TGTGCCAGCAGAGGGACAGGTGGGGTGAACACTGAAGCTTTCTTT
CASRGTGGVNTEAFF
>TRBD2|TRBJ2-7|-|TRBV6-5
TGTGCCAGCAGTTACAGAGCGGGAGCTTCGTACGAGCAGTACTTC
CASSYRAGASYEQYF
>TRBD1|TRBJ1-4|-|TRBV6-1
TGTGCCAGCAGTGAATTAGGGACAGCTCTGGCAACTAATGAAAAACTGTTTTTT
CASSELGTALATNEKLFF
>-|TRBJ1-3|-|TRBV29-1
TGCAGCGTTGCCCAGGGAAACTCTGGAAACACCATATATTTT
CSVAQGNSGNTIYF
>TRBD2|TRBJ2-1|-|TRBV5-6
TGTGCCACGGGGGGATTTACCTACAATGAGCAGTTCTTC
CATGGFTYNEQFF
>TRBD2|TRBJ2-7|-|TRBV9
TGTGCCAGCAGTGGCCCCCCTCTAGCGGGACCCAACGAGCAGTACTTC
CASSGPPLAGPNEQYF
>-|TRBJ2-7|-|TRBV7-9
TGTGCCAGCAGTCCACAGCCGATCTCCTACGAGCAGTACTTC
CASSPQPISYEQYF
>-|TRBJ2-3|-|TRBV11-2
TGTGCCAGCAGCTTTTTCTTTCCAGATACGCAGTATTTT
CASSFFFPDTQYF
>TRBD1|TRBJ1-6|-|TRBV28
TGTGCCAGCACCACAGGGGAGGTTAATTCACCCCTCCACTTT
CASTTGEVNSPLHF
>-|TRBJ1-6|-|TRBV6-5
TGTGCCAGCAGTTACTCAAATCAACCGCAGGGCTCACCCCTCCACTTT
CASSYSNQPQGSPLHF
>TRBD1|TRBJ1-5|-|TRBV29-1
TGCAGCGTTCCCTTTTGGTTACAGGGGGCTTATCGTCAGCCCCAGCATTTT
CSVPFWLQGAYRQPQHF
>TRBD1|TRBJ1-2|-|TRBV27
TGTGCCAGCAGTCCAGGGGGCGCGTGGGGCTACACCTTC
CASSPGGAWGYTF
>TRBD1|TRBJ1-1|-|TRBV5-1
TGCGCCAGCAGTTTGGGGACAGGGAGGTTTACTGAAGCTTTCTTT
CASSLGTGRFTEAFF
>TRBD1|TRBJ1-1|few|TRBV6-1
TGTGCCAGCAGTGAAGAGGAAGGGACAGGGAGGGAAGCTTTCTTT
CASSEEEGTGREAFF
>-|TRBJ2-7|-|TRBV2
TGTGCCACTGAGTCATTAGAGTCCTACGAGCAGTACTTC
CATESLESYEQYF
>TRBD1|TRBJ2-3|-|TRBV29-1
TGCAGCGAAAACAGGGGAAATACGCAGTATTTT
CSENRGNTQYF
>TRBD1|TRBJ2-7|-|TRBV6-5
TGTGCCAGCAGTTACTCGACAGGGTCAAGCTCCTACGAGCAGTACTTC
CASSYSTGSSSYEQYF
>-|TRBJ2-6|few|TRBV6-4
TGTGCCAGCAGTGACTCGACAGGTGGGGCCAACGTCCTGACTTTC
CASSDSTGGANVLTF